Below are 29 T cell receptor beta chains sequenced from a single sample in a study of CD8+CD57+ T cells in acquired aplastic anemia. Profiling that covered TCR beta VDJ and CDR3 relied on genomic DNA as its template. TCRdb used MiXCR to reprocess the reads, holding one entry per CDR3 protein. The table records around 500,000 distinct CDR3 sequences, roughly a third of them present only once. The patients chosen for sequencing had shown expansion of CD8+CD57+ cells (detected by flow cytometry). The specimen sequenced was sorted CD4+, CD8+, or CD8+CD57+ T cells (not recorded which) from PBMCs. All receptors come from a human donor with aplastic anemia.

This clonotype was counted ten times or more. The V and J genes are TRBV5-1 and TRBJ1-2, with D possibly being TRBD1 (5 bases). The CDR3 extends over 13 amino acids. V was pared by 2 bases and J by 6 bases, with 11 bases between. From germline, CDR1 is SGHRS and CDR2 YFSETQ. The CDR3 sequence is CASSFQGSDGYTF. CDR3 sequence (DNA): TGCGCCAGCAGCTTTCAGGGTTCGGATGGCTACACCTTC.

A word on this clonotype: This may be a read error: a much more frequent sequence differs by one nucleotide. The rearrangement joins TRBV7-3 to TRBJ2-7; D may be TRBD2 (5 bases). In germline, CDR1 is SGHTA, CDR2 FQGTGA. There are 13 residues in the CDR3. V lost 0 bases and J lost 6, with 9 bases in between. This CDR3 is CASSLTEAGEQYF. The DNA of the CDR3 is TGTGCCAGCAGCTTAACGGAGGCGGGCGAGCAGTACTTC.

This clonotype was seen repeatedly, ten times or more. The genes are TRBV10-3 and TRBJ1-1; D gene ambiguous. Germline values: CDR1 ENHRY, CDR2 SYGVKD. This CDR3 is built from 12 residues. The ends were cut back, 0 bases at V and 11 bases at J, with 10 bases in the middle. The CDR3 protein is CAISESPPTAFF. CDR3 in DNA: TGTGCCATCAGTGAGTCCCCGCCCACGGCTTTCTTT.

This clonotype was detected many times. The chain has TRBV2 and TRBJ2-7; D could derive from TRBD1 or TRBD2 (5 bases each). The CDR3 sequence is 12 residues long. The V gene's germline CDR1 is SNHLY and CDR2 FYNNEI. Trimming cost V 4 bases and J 11 bases, with 15 bases left between them. CDR3: CASSAIGTREYF. The CDR3 DNA reads as TGTGCCAGCAGTGCAATTGGGACCCGAGAGTACTTC.

As regards this clonotype: A read error may account for a junction end that differs from germline. The chain carries TRBV5-1 and TRBJ2-3, with D possibly matching TRBD2 (6 bases). In germline, CDR1 is SGHRS, CDR2 YFSETQ. The CDR3 totals 12 residues. CDR3 in amino acids: CASSLDRARESF. The CDR3 DNA reads as TGCGCCAGCAGCTTGGATAGAGCCCGGGAGAGCTTT.

The chain combines TRBV11-1 with TRBJ2-6, with D possibly TRBD1 on 6 matching bases. This CDR3 region has 16 residues. The germline V and J ends were trimmed by 6 bases and 1 base, with 13 bases remaining between them. Per germline, CDR1 SGHAT and CDR2 FQDESV (reference sequence). DNA of the CDR3: TGTGCCAGCAGGATACAGGGATTATCTGGGGCCAACGTCCTGACTTTC. It specifies CASRIQGLSGANVLTF.

The J gene is TRBJ2-7, the V gene TRBV20-1; a possible D gene is TRBD1 (7 bases). The length of the CDR3 is 14 residues. The V end lost 4 bases, the J end lost 2 bases, and 15 bases lay between the germline ends. Germline V gene lookup returns CDR1 DFQATT and CDR2 SNEGSKA (reference sequence). CDR3 DNA: TGCAGTGCTACGCGGGACAGAGAACCCTACGAGCAGTACTTC. It is translated as CSATRDREPYEQYF.

The CDR3 DNA is TGCAGCGGACCCTACGAGCAGTACTTC. Translating it yields CSGPYEQYF. The chain uses TRBV29-1 and TRBJ2-7; D is unresolved. Germline assignment: CDR1 SQVTM and CDR2 ANQGSEA. This CDR3 has 9 residues. The V gene lost 7 bases and the J gene lost 2 bases, with 3 bases spanning the gap.

This clonotype was seen repeatedly, ten times or more. The CDR3 sequence is CASSEWDRRNQPQHF. The CDR3, as DNA: TGTGCCAGTAGTGAATGGGACAGAAGAAATCAGCCCCAGCATTTT. The rearrangement links TRBV19 to TRBJ1-5; TRBD1 aligns across 7 bases. CDR3 length: 15 residues. Germline CDR1 is LNHDA and CDR2 is SQIVND (reference sequence). V was pared by 5 bases and J by 4 bases, with 8 bases of the junction left unmatched.

The gene calls are TRBV10-3 and TRBJ1-6; D is uncertain. CDR3 length: 16 amino acids. Germline-derived CDR1 and CDR2 are ENHRY and SYGVKD. The V gene lost 5 bases and the J gene lost 10 bases, with 21 bases spanning the gap. The CDR3 region is CAISLPRIDLRSPLHF. CDR3 DNA: TGTGCCATCAGTCTACCTCGGATAGACCTGAGGTCACCCCTCCACTTT.

This chain uses TRBV7-8 with TRBJ2-7; the D is unclear. The V and J ends lost 4 bases and 1 base respectively, with 8 bases between them. CDR1 and CDR2 from the germline V gene are SGHVS and FQNEAQ. This CDR3 spans 13 amino acids. CDR3 nucleotides: TGTGCCAGCAGCTACAGACATTCCTACGAGCAGTACTTC. This codes for CASSYRHSYEQYF.

This clonotype was observed at least ten times. V usage is TRBV5-6 and J usage is TRBJ2-7, with unresolved D. Germline CDR1 SGHDT, CDR2 YYEEEE. Trimming left V 2 bases short and J 4 bases short, with 7 bases between. The CDR3 runs 12 residues. This CDR3 is CASSFGRYEQYF. CDR3 bases: TGTGCCAGCAGCTTTGGAAGGTACGAGCAGTACTTC.

This clonotype was seen just once. The V gene is TRBV20-1, the J gene TRBJ2-7; TRBD1 agrees at 9 bases. V trimming: 2 bases; J trimming: 6 bases; junction bases outside the gene matches: 11. Germline CDR1 DFQATT, CDR2 SNEGSKA (reference sequence). The CDR3 runs to 15 residues. CDR3 residues: CSARIAGTGSPEQYF. The CDR3 bases are TGCAGTGCTAGAATCGCCGGGACAGGGTCCCCCGAGCAGTACTTC.

This clonotype was counted ten times or more. The chain combines TRBV10-1 with TRBJ2-3; 8 bases fit TRBD2. From germline, CDR1 is WNHNN and CDR2 SYGVQD (reference sequence). This CDR3 has 15 residues. With 2 bases clipped from V and 0 bases from J, the junction kept 1 base outside the gene matches. The CDR3 DNA reads as TGCGCCAGCAGTGAGCCTAGCGGGAGCACAGATACGCAGTATTTT. Translated: CASSEPSGSTDTQYF.

Only a few counts were recorded for this clonotype. The chain carries TRBV20-1 and TRBJ1-1; D remains ambiguous. Germline V CDR1 and CDR2: DFQATT, SNEGSKA (reference sequence). This CDR3 is 15 amino acids long. Trimming cost V 0 bases and J 4 bases, with 15 bases left between them. CDR3 residues: CSARDRAQLSTEAFF. DNA of the CDR3: TGCAGTGCTAGAGATCGGGCCCAACTTTCCACTGAAGCTTTCTTT.

In this sample, this clonotype turned up many times. The J gene is TRBJ2-7, the V gene TRBV15, with 11 bases lining up with TRBD2. The CDR3 extends over 15 amino acids. CDR1 LNHNV and CDR2 YYDKDF come from the germline V gene (reference sequence). V was pared by 6 bases and J by 0 bases, with 4 bases of the junction left unmatched. CDR3 DNA sequence: TGTGCCACCAGAGGTAGCGGGAGGGGCTCCTACGAGCAGTACTTC. It specifies CATRGSGRGSYEQYF. Based on the CDR3 plus reference TRBV15 and TRBJ2-7, the full variable domain is DAMVIQNPRYQVTQFGKPVTLSCSQTLNHNVMYWYQQKSSQAPKLLFHYYDKDFNNEADTPDNFQSRRPNTSFCFLDIRSPGLGDTAMYLCATRGSGRGSYEQYFGPGTRLTVT.

The V and J genes are TRBV28 and TRBJ1-6; the match to TRBD1 covers 7 bases. V dropped 2 bases and J dropped 7; count of bases not matched to a gene: 2. Germline V CDR1 and CDR2: MDHEN, SYDVKM. The CDR3 extends over 14 amino acids. The CDR3 nucleotides are TGTGCCAGCAGTTTAACAGGGGAGAATTCACCCCTCCACTTT. Translating it yields CASSLTGENSPLHF.

The chain couples TRBV11-2 to TRBJ1-3; D gene unclear. The length of the CDR3 is 16 residues. CDR1 and CDR2 (germline): SGHAT, FQNNGV. V dropped 3 bases and J dropped 0 bases, with 12 bases sitting between them. The CDR3 region is CASSLRWQTSGNTIYF. CDR3 sequence (DNA): TGTGCCAGCAGCTTGAGGTGGCAGACCTCTGGAAACACCATATATTTT.

The V call is TRBV20-1, the J call TRBJ1-6; TRBD1 might be the D (5 bases). This CDR3 comprises 14 residues. Deletions cut 0 bases from V and 10 bases from J, with 13 bases between. Per germline, CDR1 DFQATT and CDR2 SNEGSKA (reference sequence). In DNA, the CDR3 is TGCAGTGCTAGAGACGGGGGGTTCGGGTCACCCCTCCACTTT. Translation gives CSARDGGFGSPLHF.

This chain connects TRBV30 to TRBJ1-6; D not certain. V was trimmed by 4 bases and J by 13 bases, leaving 14 bases between them. Per germline, CDR1 GTSNPN and CDR2 SVGIG (reference sequence). CDR3 length: 12 residues. The CDR3 bases are TGTGCCTGGAAATCCCCAGTCATCCCCCTCCACTTT. It yields the protein CAWKSPVIPLHF. Full variable domain (rest looked up from reference TRBV30 and TRBJ1-6): SQTIHQWPATLVQPVGSPLSLECTVEGTSNPNLYWYRQAAGRGLQLLFYSVGIGQISSEVPQNLSASRPQDRQFILSSKKLLLSDSGFYLCAWKSPVIPLHFGNGTRLTVT.

The CDR3 protein is CASSPRGKQFF. As DNA, the CDR3 is TGTGCCAGCAGCCCCCGGGGTAAGCAGTTCTTC. V is TRBV6-2 or TRBV6-3 and J is TRBJ2-1, with a tentative D call TRBD2 (5 bases). Germline CDR1 and CDR2: MNHEY and SVGEGT. V lost 6 bases to trimming and J lost 11 bases, with 11 bases between them. This CDR3 is built from 11 residues.

There are many counts of this clonotype. CDR3 protein: CASSILRQENQPQHF. Written as DNA, the CDR3 is TGTGCCAGTAGTATACTGAGGCAGGAGAATCAGCCCCAGCATTTT. This chain connects TRBV19 to TRBJ1-5; D gene uncertain. The CDR3 spans 15 residues. Between the trimmed V and J ends, which lost 2 bases and 4 bases, there was a span of 12 bases. Germline V lookup: CDR1 LNHDA, CDR2 SQIVND (reference sequence).

This clonotype was seen repeatedly, ten times or more. The chain carries TRBV9 and TRBJ2-3; TRBD2 matches 7 bases. V shed 0 bases and J 2 bases; nucleotides not matched to a gene: 6. Germline CDR1 is SGDLS and CDR2 is YYNGEE. This CDR3 has 16 amino acids. The CDR3 nucleotides are TGTGCCAGCAGCGTAGAGGGCGGGAGCATCACAGATACGCAGTATTTT. Amino acids: CASSVEGGSITDTQYF.

Comment on this clonotype: One end of the junction varies from germline; a read error may be responsible. This sequence joins TRBV2 and TRBJ2-6; no clear D. Germline CDR1 reads SNHLY; CDR2 reads FYNNEI. The CDR3 consists of 10 residues. The CDR3 DNA is TGTGCCAGTAGTTTGTACACTGAAGCTTTC. It specifies CASSLYTEAF. The full variable domain, rest sourced from reference TRBV2 and TRBJ2-6, is EPEVTQTPSHQVTQMGQEVILRCVPISNHLYFYWYRQILGQKVEFLVSFYNNEISEKSEIFDDQFSVERPDGSNFTLKIRSTKLEDSAMYFCASSLYTEAFGAGSRLTVL.

The chain carries TRBV5-1 and TRBJ2-1; D possibly corresponds to TRBD2 (5 bases). Germline CDR1 reads SGHRS; CDR2 reads YFSETQ. The CDR3 covers 15 residues. Between the trimmed V and J ends, which lost 0 bases and 5 bases, there was a span of 12 bases. The CDR3 coding sequence is TGCGCCAGCAGCTTGGGACTAAAAGAGCACAATGAGCAGTTCTTC. Protein product: CASSLGLKEHNEQFF. The full variable domain, its missing parts supplied by reference TRBV5-1 and TRBJ2-1, is KAGVTQTPRYLIKTRGQQVTLSCSPISGHRSVSWYQQTPGQGLQFLFEYFSETQRNKGNFPGRFSGRQFSNSRSEMNVSTLELGDSALYLCASSLGLKEHNEQFFGPGTRLTVL.

The chain employs TRBV9 and TRBJ1-1, with unresolved D. The V end was cut by 6 bases, the J end by 2 bases, with 14 bases between. The CDR3 consists of 14 residues. From germline, CDR1 is SGDLS and CDR2 YYNGEE. CDR3 loop: CASTRTGFNTEAFF. The CDR3 nucleotides read TGTGCCAGCACCAGGACGGGGTTCAACACTGAAGCTTTCTTT.

This clonotype was recorded once. The chain couples TRBV7-3 to TRBJ1-2, with 9 bases identical to TRBD1. Losses at the gene ends were 5 bases for V and 7 bases for J; bases not matched to a gene: 8. This CDR3 spans 14 amino acids. Looked up from germline, CDR1 is SGHTA and CDR2 is FQGTGA. As DNA, the CDR3 is TGTGCCAGCAGCCACGGGACAGGGTTGGGTGGCTACACCTTC. It encodes CASSHGTGLGGYTF. The variable domain in full, completed from reference TRBV7-3 and TRBJ1-2, reads GAGVSQTPSNKVTEKGKYVELRCDPISGHTALYWYRQSLGQGPEFLIYFQGTGAADDSGLPNDRFFAVRPEGSVSTLKIQRTERGDSAVYLCASSHGTGLGGYTFGSGTRLTVV.

This clonotype was observed a handful of times. This chain uses TRBV5-1 with TRBJ1-6, with 7 bases lining up with TRBD1. Per germline, CDR1 SGHRS and CDR2 YFSETQ. V was pared by 0 bases and J by 7 bases, with 7 bases of the junction left unmatched. CDR3 size: 16 residues. This chain's CDR3 is CASSLEGQLQNSPLHF. The CDR3 nucleotides are TGCGCCAGCAGCTTGGAGGGACAGCTCCAAAATTCACCCCTCCACTTT.

The chain uses TRBV10-3 and TRBJ2-2; D could derive from TRBD1 or TRBD2 (5 bases each). CDR3 size: 13 residues. Germline V gene lookup returns CDR1 ENHRY and CDR2 SYGVKD. V dropped 8 bases and J dropped 7 bases, with 14 bases sitting between them. CDR3 sequence: CAIGTAAGGELFF. The CDR3 DNA is TGTGCCATCGGGACCGCCGCGGGCGGGGAGCTGTTTTTT.